This section outlines one TCR beta chain sequence together with its context. The data stem from a study of control samples from healthy donors and cancer patients. TCRdb's table, derived via immunoSEQ multiplex PCR, lists solely in-frame clones and lacks some. The table shows 90,000 or so clones, with around 85% occurring only once. V lost 3 bases, J lost 9 bases, and 12 bases stayed unmatched. This CDR3 spans 15 amino acids. Germline V CDR1 and CDR2: SGHDN, FVKESK. The chain has TRBV14 and TRBJ1-1; TRBD1 matches 8 bases. This sequence originates from an older man with lung cancer. Sequencing input: PBMCs. In DNA form, the CDR3 reads TGTGCCAGCAGCCATGGACAGGGCGCGCAGTACCAAGCTTTCTTT. Translating it yields CASSHGQGAQYQAFF.